This TCR beta chain stems from a study of beta chain features in type 1 diabetes. The authors reverse transcribed all of the isolated RNA, so sequencing captured expressed TCRB transcripts. The table came from immunoSEQ multiplex PCR; TCRdb's copy has only in-frame clones and leaves some out. The table includes 250,000 to 300,000 clones, roughly an eighth detected once. This clone was counted between two and nine times. What it binds is not known. Overall study results and limits: Shortening of TCRB CDR3s, moderate but significant, appeared in all four CD4+ subsets of Type 1 diabetes patients.

V shed 3 bases and J shed 4 bases, with 9 bases lying between them. Germline V gene sequence: CDR1 MDHEN, CDR2 SYDVKM. This CDR3 spans 13 amino acids. Sequencing was carried out using naive CD4+ T cells from blood. This TCR came from a man aged 30 to 39 with type 1 diabetes. The rearrangement joins TRBV28 to TRBJ1-2; TRBD1 is a possible D gene (5 bases). The CDR3, as DNA: TGTGCCAGCAGTTTCTTGACAGCCTATGGCTACACCTTC. This sequence encodes CASSFLTAYGYTF.